This T cell receptor beta chain appears in the sequencing data of a study of CD8 T cells in ankylosing spondylitis. Researchers built TCR beta libraries using quantitative 5'-RACE with molecular barcodes. TCRdb fed the 5' RACE reads into MiXCR, producing one record per CDR3 protein. The repertoire includes 150,000 or so distinct CDR3 sequences, around 32% of them detected once, and approximately 5.9% sits in the top ten. The study, taken as a whole, reports: A motif of several highly homologous TCR beta variants was seen as apparently characteristic of ankylosing spondylitis blood. The disease-linked clones had a CD8+ phenotype and low blood frequencies.

This clonotype was recorded at least ten times. Antigen unknown. V was pared by 6 bases and J by 2 bases, with 9 bases between. The CDR3 length is 13 residues. The germline V gene has CDR1 MDHEN and CDR2 SYDVKM. The origin of this receptor is a male donor with ankylosing spondylitis. What was sequenced was synovial fluid, either unsorted or a sorted T cell fraction (not recorded which). The chain links TRBV28 to TRBJ2-3, with D unresolved. The CDR3 DNA reads TGTGCCAGCAGCCCGCCCGCCACAGATACGCAGTATTTT. It yields the protein CASSPPATDTQYF.